This is a list of T cell receptor beta chains from one sample in a study of CD8 T cells in Susac syndrome. TCRdb reanalysed the immunoSEQ multiplex PCR reads using MiXCR and keeps one entry per CDR3 protein. The sample includes tens of thousands of distinct CDR3 sequences, roughly 94% of them seen just once. The sequenced material came from CD8+ T cells from PBMCs. All receptors come from a human donor with Susac syndrome. The CDR3 runs from the conserved cysteine through the conserved F or W. Fields, in order: CDR3 protein, V gene, J gene.

CDR3aa: CATSETGETGELFF; v_gene: TRBV24-1; j_gene: TRBJ2-2
CDR3aa: CASRASFGNQPQHF; v_gene: TRBV12-3/TRBV12-4; j_gene: TRBJ1-5
CDR3aa: CASSPAWTVGELFF; v_gene: TRBV9; j_gene: TRBJ2-2
CDR3aa: CSAIPQGLEPQHF; v_gene: TRBV20-1; j_gene: TRBJ1-5
CDR3aa: CASSLSWTDITDTQYF; v_gene: TRBV7-2; j_gene: TRBJ2-3
CDR3aa: CASSVDSGGANEQFF; v_gene: TRBV9; j_gene: TRBJ2-1
CDR3aa: CASSLGALRETQYF; v_gene: TRBV7-2; j_gene: TRBJ2-5
CDR3aa: CASSLESGNTEAFF; v_gene: TRBV7-8; j_gene: TRBJ1-1
CDR3aa: CSARDGTGDNNEQFF; v_gene: TRBV20-1; j_gene: TRBJ2-1
CDR3aa: CAPLLWGSSYEQYF; v_gene: TRBV24-1; j_gene: TRBJ2-7
CDR3aa: CASSLKYPNTGELFF; v_gene: TRBV11-2; j_gene: TRBJ2-2
CDR3aa: CASTPGTGAYEQYF; v_gene: TRBV5-6; j_gene: TRBJ2-7
CDR3aa: CASSDGGGGYYNEQFF; v_gene: TRBV27; j_gene: TRBJ2-1
CDR3aa: CASSSIFDRDTQYF; v_gene: TRBV27; j_gene: TRBJ2-5
CDR3aa: CASSQGSLQPQHF; v_gene: TRBV27; j_gene: TRBJ1-5
CDR3aa: CASSFNVPSINSPLHF; v_gene: TRBV7-9; j_gene: TRBJ1-6
CDR3aa: CASSLNEKLFF; v_gene: TRBV7-9; j_gene: TRBJ1-4
CDR3aa: CASSSTPGQGNQPQHF; v_gene: TRBV5-4; j_gene: TRBJ1-5
CDR3aa: CARTDRNNEQFF; v_gene: TRBV2; j_gene: TRBJ2-1
CDR3aa: CASRGQGTIYF; v_gene: TRBV7-9; j_gene: TRBJ1-3
CDR3aa: CASSPPGGHEQYF; v_gene: TRBV7-2; j_gene: TRBJ2-7
CDR3aa: CATSPTVNTGELFF; v_gene: TRBV24-1; j_gene: TRBJ2-2
CDR3aa: CATRTGLNDPQETQYF; v_gene: TRBV15; j_gene: TRBJ2-5
CDR3aa: CASSLEVPMRGADTQYF; v_gene: TRBV5-1; j_gene: TRBJ2-3
CDR3aa: CSARGLRSYEQYF; v_gene: TRBV20-1; j_gene: TRBJ2-7
CDR3aa: CASITPDGISSYNEQFF; v_gene: TRBV6-2/TRBV6-3; j_gene: TRBJ2-1
CDR3aa: CATSDSGPYNEQFF; v_gene: TRBV24-1; j_gene: TRBJ2-1
CDR3aa: CASSSGGEGTDTQYF; v_gene: TRBV7-9; j_gene: TRBJ2-3
CDR3aa: CASSLSNGGGTDTQYF; v_gene: TRBV27; j_gene: TRBJ2-3
CDR3aa: CASSQYRRNEQFF; v_gene: TRBV4-1; j_gene: TRBJ2-1
CDR3aa: CASIRLPPRGTNEQFF; v_gene: TRBV6-4; j_gene: TRBJ2-1
CDR3aa: CASSVSGTGELFF; v_gene: TRBV9; j_gene: TRBJ2-2
CDR3aa: CASSPDSNTEAFF; v_gene: TRBV5-6; j_gene: TRBJ1-1
CDR3aa: CASSSTSGETQYF; v_gene: TRBV12-3/TRBV12-4; j_gene: TRBJ2-5
CDR3aa: CASSLIGGRDTQYF; v_gene: TRBV5-4; j_gene: TRBJ2-3
CDR3aa: CASSTPGWAEAFF; v_gene: TRBV19; j_gene: TRBJ1-1
CDR3aa: CASSLIRGSRREQFF; v_gene: TRBV7-3; j_gene: TRBJ2-1
CDR3aa: CSAQWGAQPQHF; v_gene: TRBV20-1; j_gene: TRBJ1-5
CDR3aa: CASSRPDKNTEAFF; v_gene: TRBV23-1; j_gene: TRBJ1-1
CDR3aa: CASSQEMAGNEQYF; v_gene: TRBV4-2; j_gene: TRBJ2-7
CDR3aa: CASSLVAASYEQYF; v_gene: TRBV7-9; j_gene: TRBJ2-7
CDR3aa: CASSPWGQPSDTF; v_gene: TRBV5-1; j_gene: TRBJ1-2
CDR3aa: CASSLWPGWGDTQYF; v_gene: TRBV5-1; j_gene: TRBJ2-3